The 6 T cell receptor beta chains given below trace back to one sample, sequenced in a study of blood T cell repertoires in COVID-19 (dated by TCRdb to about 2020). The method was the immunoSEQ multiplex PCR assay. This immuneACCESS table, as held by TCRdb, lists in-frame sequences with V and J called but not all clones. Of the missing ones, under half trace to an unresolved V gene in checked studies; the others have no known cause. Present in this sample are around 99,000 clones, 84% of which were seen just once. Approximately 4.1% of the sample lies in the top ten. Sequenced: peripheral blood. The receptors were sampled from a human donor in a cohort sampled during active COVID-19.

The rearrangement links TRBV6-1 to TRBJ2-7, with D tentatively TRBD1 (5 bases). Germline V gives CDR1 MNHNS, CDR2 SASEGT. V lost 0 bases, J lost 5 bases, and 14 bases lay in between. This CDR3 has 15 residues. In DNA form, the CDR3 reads TGTGCCAGCAGTGAAGCAGGGGCAGGCGCAAACGAGCAGTACGTC. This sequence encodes CASSEAGAGANEQYV.

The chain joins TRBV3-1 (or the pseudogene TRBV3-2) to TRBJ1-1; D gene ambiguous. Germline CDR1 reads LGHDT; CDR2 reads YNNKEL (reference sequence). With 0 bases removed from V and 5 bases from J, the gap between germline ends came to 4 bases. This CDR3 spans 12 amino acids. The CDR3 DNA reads TGTGCCAGCAGCCAAGAGTCGACTGAAGCTTTCTTT. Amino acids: CASSQESTEAFF.

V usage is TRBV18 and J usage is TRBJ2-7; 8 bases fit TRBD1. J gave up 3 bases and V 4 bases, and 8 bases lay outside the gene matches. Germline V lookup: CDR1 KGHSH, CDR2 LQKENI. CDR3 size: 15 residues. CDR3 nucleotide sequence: TGTGCCAGCTCACTTCTCGACAGGGGTGGCTACGAGCAGTACTTC. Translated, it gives CASSLLDRGGYEQYF.

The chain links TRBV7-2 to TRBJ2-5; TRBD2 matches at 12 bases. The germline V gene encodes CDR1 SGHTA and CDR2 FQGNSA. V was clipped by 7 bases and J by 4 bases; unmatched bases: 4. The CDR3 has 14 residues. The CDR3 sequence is CASTTGLAGETQYF. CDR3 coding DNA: TGTGCCAGCACCACGGGACTAGCGGGAGAGACCCAGTACTTC.

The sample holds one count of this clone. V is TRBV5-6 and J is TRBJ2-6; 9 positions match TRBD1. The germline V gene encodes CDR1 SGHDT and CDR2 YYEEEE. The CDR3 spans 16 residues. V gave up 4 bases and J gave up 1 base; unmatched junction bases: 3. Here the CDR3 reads CASSPQGASGANVLTF. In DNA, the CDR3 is TGTGCCAGCAGCCCACAGGGGGCGTCTGGGGCCAACGTCCTGACTTTC.

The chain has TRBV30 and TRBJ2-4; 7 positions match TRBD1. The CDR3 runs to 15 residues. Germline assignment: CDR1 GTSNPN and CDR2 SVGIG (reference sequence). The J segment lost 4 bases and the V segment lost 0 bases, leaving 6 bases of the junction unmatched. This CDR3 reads CAWSVRTGLKNIQYF. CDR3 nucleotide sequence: TGTGCCTGGAGTGTACGGACAGGTTTGAAAAACATTCAGTACTTC.